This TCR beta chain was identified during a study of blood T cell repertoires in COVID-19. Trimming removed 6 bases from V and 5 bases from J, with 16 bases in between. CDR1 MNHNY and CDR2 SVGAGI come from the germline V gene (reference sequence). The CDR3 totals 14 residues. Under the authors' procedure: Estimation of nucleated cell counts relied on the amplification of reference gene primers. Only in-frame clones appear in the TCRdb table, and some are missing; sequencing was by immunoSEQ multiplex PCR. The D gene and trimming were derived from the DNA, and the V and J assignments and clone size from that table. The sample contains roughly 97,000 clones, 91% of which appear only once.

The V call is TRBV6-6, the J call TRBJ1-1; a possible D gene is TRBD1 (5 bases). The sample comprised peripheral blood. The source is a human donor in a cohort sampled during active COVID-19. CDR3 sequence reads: CASRMGSHRTEAFF. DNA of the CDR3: TGTGCCAGCAGGATGGGGTCGCACAGGACTGAAGCTTTCTTT.